This T cell receptor beta chain was retrieved from a study of blood T cell repertoires in COVID-19. On the study more broadly: The study drew acute and convalescent COVID-19 samples from the United States, Italy and Spain. T cells, B-cell-depleted T cells, or PBMCs provided the cDNA or gDNA that served as material.

Repertoires were generated with immunoSEQ multiplex PCR, while TCRdb's copy carries only in-frame clones and drops some. The sample includes 230,000 or so clones, about four fifths of them seen just once. Participant-given clinical history determined each cohort assignment. Donors in Cohort 3 who had recovered were those with two negative PCRs, healthcare professional clearance, or resolution of their symptoms. Material for sequencing was PBMCs or T cells enriched from blood (not recorded which). This TCR derives from a man aged 50 to 60 who had recovered from COVID-19.

Written as DNA, the CDR3 is TGTGCCAGCAGTTACTCGAACGGGGGGGTTGCATCGGAGCAGTTCTTC. Amino acid sequence: CASSYSNGGVASEQFF. The genes are TRBV6-5 and TRBJ2-1; 8 bases line up with TRBD2. With V trimmed by 0 bases and J by 10 bases, 11 bases remained unmatched. This CDR3 has 16 amino acids. CDR1 is MNHEY, CDR2 SVGAGI, per germline.